One and the same sample provided the 9 T cell receptor beta chains below, sequenced in a study of T cells after yellow fever vaccination. TCRdb reprocessed the 5' RACE reads via MiXCR and lists one record per CDR3 protein. The table lists about 510,000 distinct CDR3 sequences, just over 20% of them singletons. Sequencing used PBMCs, obtained about 20 days after the first yellow fever vaccination. The receptors stem from a man between 18 and 35 years old who received the YFV17D yellow fever vaccine.

V gene TRBV9 combines with J gene TRBJ2-1; the D call may be TRBD1 or TRBD2 (6 bases each). Germline V gene lookup returns CDR1 SGDLS and CDR2 YYNGEE. The CDR3 runs 15 residues. With 0 bases removed from V and 10 bases from J, the gap between germline ends came to 17 bases. CDR3 nucleotides: TGTGCCAGCAGCGTAGCACACCTGGGGGGCTTCGAGCAGTTCTTC. It codes for CASSVAHLGGFEQFF.

CDR3 in DNA: TGCGCCAGCAGCCAAGATGCAGGGCGGGGGCGATCGCCCCAGCATTTT. This gives the protein CASSQDAGRGRSPQHF. This chain connects TRBV4-1 to TRBJ1-5; TRBD1 is a possible D gene (6 bases). The CDR3 contains 16 residues. Germline assignment: CDR1 MGHRA and CDR2 YSYEKL. The ends were cut back, 0 bases at V and 9 bases at J, with 18 bases in the middle.

This clonotype occurred a few times. J is TRBJ1-6 and V is TRBV7-9, with D perhaps TRBD1 (6 bases). The CDR3 sequence is 14 residues long. V was trimmed by 2 bases and J by 7 bases, leaving 9 bases between them. Germline V gene lookup returns CDR1 SEHNR and CDR2 FQNEAQ (reference sequence). CDR3 sequence reads: CASSLRQENSPLHF. The CDR3 DNA is TGTGCCAGCAGCTTAAGACAGGAGAATTCACCCCTCCACTTT.

This clonotype has a handful of counts. The chain joins TRBV7-8 to TRBJ1-5; D possibly corresponds to TRBD1 (6 bases). From germline, CDR1 is SGHVS and CDR2 FQNEAQ. The CDR3 sequence is 15 residues long. Trimming removed 1 base at V and 0 bases at J, with 7 bases between. DNA of the CDR3: TGTGCCAGCAGCTTAGGGACAGTTAGCAATCAGCCCCAGCATTTT. The encoded protein is CASSLGTVSNQPQHF.

This clonotype was seen more than once but under ten times. This chain links TRBV9 with TRBJ2-2; TRBD2 is a possible D gene (6 bases). Germline-derived CDR1 and CDR2 are SGDLS and YYNGEE. Trimming stripped 4 bases from V and 0 bases from J, with 16 bases between. The CDR3 length is 17 residues. The CDR3 loop is CASSPPSAGTNTGELFF. The CDR3 DNA follows: TGTGCCAGCAGCCCCCCCTCTGCGGGAACGAACACCGGGGAGCTGTTTTTT.

The chain recombines TRBV27 with TRBJ2-2; D is uncertain. Deletions cut 7 bases from V and 7 bases from J, with 13 bases between. Germline assignment: CDR1 MNHEY and CDR2 SMNVEV (reference sequence). This CDR3 is 13 amino acids long. The CDR3 is CASMRFKGGELFF. Written as DNA, the CDR3 is TGTGCCAGCATGAGGTTTAAGGGCGGGGAGCTGTTTTTT.

The table lists this clonotype with a few counts. The junction differs from germline at one of its ends, possibly a read error. V gene TRBV5-8 combines with J gene TRBJ1-4, with D maybe TRBD1 (6 bases). The CDR3 extends over 15 amino acids. Germline loops: CDR1 SGHTS, CDR2 YDEGEE. The CDR3 sequence is CASSLGDTTNEKLFF. DNA of the CDR3: TGTGCCAGCAGCCTCGGGGACACAACAAATGAAAAACTGTTTTTT.

The chain employs TRBV12-3 or TRBV12-4 and TRBJ2-7; TRBD1 might be the D (5 bases). CDR3 length: 13 amino acids. The V gene lost 6 bases and the J gene lost 7 bases, with 16 bases spanning the gap. The CDR3 sequence: CASSGVLAGEQYF. The CDR3 region has the DNA TGTGCCAGCAGCGGTGTTTTGGCAGGGGAGCAGTACTTC.

This clonotype came up a few times. This rearrangement joins TRBV7-6 to TRBJ2-3; 12 positions agree with TRBD2. V lost 5 bases and J lost 4; bases outside the gene matches: 7. The CDR3 totals 16 residues. Germline V gives CDR1 SGHVS, CDR2 FNYEAQ. CDR3 in DNA: TGTGCCAGCAGCCCCACTAGCGGGAGGTGGTCAGATACGCAGTATTTT. It specifies CASSPTSGRWSDTQYF.